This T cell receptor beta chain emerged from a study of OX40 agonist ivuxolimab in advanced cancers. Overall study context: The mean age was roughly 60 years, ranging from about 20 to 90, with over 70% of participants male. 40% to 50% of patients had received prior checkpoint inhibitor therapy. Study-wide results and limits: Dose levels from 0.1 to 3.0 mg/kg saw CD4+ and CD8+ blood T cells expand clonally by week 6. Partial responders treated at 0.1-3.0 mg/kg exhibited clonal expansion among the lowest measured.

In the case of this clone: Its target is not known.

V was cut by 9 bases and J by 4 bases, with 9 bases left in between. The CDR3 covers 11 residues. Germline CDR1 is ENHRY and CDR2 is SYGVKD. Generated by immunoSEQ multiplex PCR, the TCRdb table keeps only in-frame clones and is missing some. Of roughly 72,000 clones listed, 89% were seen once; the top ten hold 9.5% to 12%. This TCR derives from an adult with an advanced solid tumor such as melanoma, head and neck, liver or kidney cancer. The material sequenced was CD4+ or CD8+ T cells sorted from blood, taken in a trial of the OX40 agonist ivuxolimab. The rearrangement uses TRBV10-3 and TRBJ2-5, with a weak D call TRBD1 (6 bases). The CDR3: CAIRGTETQYF. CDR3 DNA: TGTGCCATTAGGGGGACAGAGACCCAGTACTTC.